The clone carrying this TCR beta chain was counted a single time. The antigen is unknown. People who had autoimmune disease history or systemic immunosuppression were excluded. The data are from a study of OX40 agonist ivuxolimab in advanced cancers. Turning to the study itself: Patients treated during dose escalation were battling hepatocellular carcinoma, melanoma, renal cell or head and neck cancer. Prior checkpoint blockade (anti-PD-1, anti-PD-L1 or anti-CTLA-4) was permitted; about 40% had it.

CDR3 length: 16 amino acids. CDR1 and CDR2 (germline): SGHVS, FQNEAQ. V was pared by 1 base and J by 1 base, with 3 bases of the junction left unmatched. Clones were read by immunoSEQ multiplex PCR, and TCRdb kept only the in-frame ones, dropping some. The sample contains tens of thousands of clones, about 90% of which appear only once. Study outcomes and limitations: CD8+ T cells (on average) carried more expanded clones than CD4+ T cells.

The material sequenced was CD4+ or CD8+ T cells sorted from blood, taken in a trial of the OX40 agonist ivuxolimab. This sequence was found in an adult with an advanced solid tumor such as melanoma, head and neck, liver or kidney cancer. The chain joins TRBV7-8 to TRBJ2-1, with TRBD2 matching over 8 bases. The CDR3 nucleotides are TGTGCCAGCAGCTTAGGGGTAGCGGGGTCCTACAATGAGCAGTTCTTC. It codes for CASSLGVAGSYNEQFF.